This T cell receptor (beta chain) originates from a study of CD8 T cells in ankylosing spondylitis. TCR beta libraries were made by quantitative 5'-RACE with molecular barcodes. Using its own MiXCR run on the 5' RACE reads, TCRdb lists one record per CDR3 protein. The sample consists of about 540,000 distinct CDR3 sequences, approximately 12% of them appearing once. This clonotype was observed a few times. Its antigen is not known. V was pared by 1 base and J by 4 bases, with 11 bases of the junction left unmatched. CDR1 SGHDN and CDR2 FVKESK come from the germline V gene. The CDR3 is made up of 18 amino acids. Study-wide results and limits: Those disease-linked clones were CD8+; they were also relatively rare in peripheral blood. What seemed typical of ankylosing spondylitis blood was a TCR beta motif built from about 8 highly homologous variants. Earlier literature documents some of the motif variants in reactive arthritis synovial fluid and blood.

This TCR was recovered from a male donor with ankylosing spondylitis. The rearrangement uses TRBV14 and TRBJ2-5; TRBD1 matches 11 bases. The sample taken for sequencing was blood, either unsorted or a sorted T cell fraction (not recorded which). The CDR3 sequence is CASSQVGPDRGQRETQYF. CDR3 coding DNA: TGTGCCAGCAGCCAAGTTGGACCGGACAGGGGGCAGCGAGAGACCCAGTACTTC. The variable domain in full, with the rest retrieved from reference TRBV14 and TRBJ2-5, is EAGVTQFPSHSVIEKGQTVTLRCDPISGHDNLYWYRRVMGKEIKFLLHFVKESKQDESGMPNNRFLAERTGGTYSTLKVQPAELEDSGVYFCASSQVGPDRGQRETQYFGPGTRLLVL.